This T cell receptor beta chain is from a study of T-cell memory formation after mild COVID-19. Background on the study: TCR clusters were largely donor specific.

A note on this clonotype: What it recognizes is unknown.

Findings of the study overall: Memory from before infection featured some responding clones, which suggests cross-reactive memory joined.

From the 5' RACE reads, TCRdb called clonotypes with MiXCR, one entry per CDR3 protein. This table has about 350,000 distinct CDR3 sequences, 12% to 15% appearing once. Source material: PBMCs or a T cell subset sorted from them (not recorded which). This receptor was obtained from a young man who had mild COVID-19 (a few samples of this study predate the infection). Cell type and time point are not known.

CDR3 region: CASSRLESGANVLTF. The CDR3 nucleotides read TGCGCCAGCAGCCGTTTAGAATCTGGGGCCAACGTCCTGACTTTC. V usage is TRBV5-1 and J usage is TRBJ2-6; D ambiguous. Trimming shortened V by 4 bases and J by 1 base, and 9 bases separated the two germline ends. CDR1 is SGHRS, CDR2 YFSETQ, per germline. This CDR3 region has 15 residues.